Shown below are 2 T cell receptor beta chains from a single sample sequenced in a study of T cells in narcolepsy. The repertoire was sequenced with immunoSEQ multiplex PCR; TCRdb's copy has only in-frame clones and lacks some. The data contain 10,000 to 12,000 clones, over 65% of them singletons. The sample consisted of CD45RA- memory CD8+ T cells from PBMCs. All receptors come from a human donor with narcolepsy.

The genes are TRBV4-1 and TRBJ2-4; possibly TRBD2 for D (5 bases). The J call is in doubt because the DNA end fits TRBJ2-7 better. Germline V CDR1 and CDR2: MGHRA, YSYEKL. The CDR3 sequence is 16 residues long. The CDR3 DNA reads as TGCGCCAGCAGCCTCACTACAGCGGATCCTCCCTACGAGCAGTACTTC. The encoded protein is CASSLTTADPPYEQYF.

This clone rates as medium-sized. The chain carries TRBV11-2 and TRBJ1-1; 8 bases line up with TRBD1. This CDR3 is built from 14 residues. Germline V CDR1 and CDR2: SGHAT, FQNNGV. The J segment lost 4 bases and the V segment lost 5 bases, leaving 6 bases of the junction unmatched. This CDR3 reads CASSPNTGGTEAFF. In DNA form, the CDR3 reads TGTGCCAGCAGCCCTAATACAGGGGGCACTGAAGCTTTCTTT.